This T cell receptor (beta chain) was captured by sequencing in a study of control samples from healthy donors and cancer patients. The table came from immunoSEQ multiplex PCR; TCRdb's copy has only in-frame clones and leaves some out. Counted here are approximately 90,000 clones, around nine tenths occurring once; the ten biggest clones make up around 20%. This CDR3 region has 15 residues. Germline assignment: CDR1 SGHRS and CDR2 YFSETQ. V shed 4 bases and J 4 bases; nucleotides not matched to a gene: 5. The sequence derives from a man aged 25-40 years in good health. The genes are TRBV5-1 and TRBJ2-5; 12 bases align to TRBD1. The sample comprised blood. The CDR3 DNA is TGCGCCAGCAGCGACCGGGACAGGGGGCGAGAGACCCAGTACTTC. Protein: CASSDRDRGRETQYF.